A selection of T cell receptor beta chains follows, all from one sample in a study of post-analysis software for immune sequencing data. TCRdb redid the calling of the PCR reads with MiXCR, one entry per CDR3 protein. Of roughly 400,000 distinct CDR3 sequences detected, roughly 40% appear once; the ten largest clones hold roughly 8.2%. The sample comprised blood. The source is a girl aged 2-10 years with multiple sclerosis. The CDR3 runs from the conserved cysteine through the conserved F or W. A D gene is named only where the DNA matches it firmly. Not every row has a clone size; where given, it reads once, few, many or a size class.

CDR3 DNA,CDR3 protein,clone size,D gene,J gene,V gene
TGTGCCAGCCAATACAGGGGAGGCACTGAAGCTTTCTTT,CASQYRGGTEAFF,NA,TRBD1,TRBJ1-1,TRBV7-3
TGCGCCAGCAGCCAAGATCATCAGCCGGATAATCAGCCCCAGCATTTT,CASSQDHQPDNQPQHF,few,NA,TRBJ1-5,TRBV4-3
TGCGCCAGCAGCTACAGGACTAGCGGGAGCGACGAGCAGTACTTC,CASSYRTSGSDEQYF,NA,TRBD2,TRBJ2-7,TRBV5-1
TGTGCCAGCAGCGCCTACTACGAGCAGTACTTC,CASSAYYEQYF,few,NA,TRBJ2-7,TRBV7-9
TGTGCCACCAGCATTGGAACAGTTGCTGGAGACGAGCAGTACTTC,CATSIGTVAGDEQYF,NA,NA,TRBJ2-7,TRBV15
TGCGCCAGCAGCTTCGGTAGCGGGGGGAACGATGAGCAGTTCTTC,CASSFGSGGNDEQFF,NA,TRBD2,TRBJ2-1,TRBV5-1
TGTGCCAGCCAACGGGGTTACGAGCAGTACTTC,CASQRGYEQYF,NA,NA,TRBJ2-7,TRBV7-9
TGCAGTGCTACCTCCTTTAGCGGGGATCAAGAGACCCAGTACTTC,CSATSFSGDQETQYF,medium-sized,TRBD2,TRBJ2-5,TRBV20-1
TGTGCCAGCTCACGAGGACTAGCGGGCGAAGAGCAGTACTTC,CASSRGLAGEEQYF,NA,TRBD2,TRBJ2-7,TRBV18
TGTGCCAGCGGGGGACTAGCGGGGACACGAGAGACCCAGTACTTC,CASGGLAGTRETQYF,NA,TRBD2,TRBJ2-5,TRBV2
TGTGCCAGCAGCCCCCGGGCTAGTAACACCGGGGAGCTGTTTTTT,CASSPRASNTGELFF,NA,NA,TRBJ2-2,TRBV4-2
TGCAGTGCTAGATCACCTACAGGGACCTTCTCCTACGAGCAGTACTTC,CSARSPTGTFSYEQYF,few,NA,TRBJ2-7,TRBV20-1
TGCGCCAGTACCAAGGGACAAGAGCAAGAGACCCAGTACTTC,CASTKGQEQETQYF,once,NA,TRBJ2-5,TRBV5-1
TGTGCCATCAGTGAGTCGGTCTCCGAGCAGTACTTC,CAISESVSEQYF,few,NA,TRBJ2-7,TRBV10-3
TGTGCCAGCAGCGGGAACAATGAGCAGTTCTTC,CASSGNNEQFF,many,NA,TRBJ2-1,TRBV6-6